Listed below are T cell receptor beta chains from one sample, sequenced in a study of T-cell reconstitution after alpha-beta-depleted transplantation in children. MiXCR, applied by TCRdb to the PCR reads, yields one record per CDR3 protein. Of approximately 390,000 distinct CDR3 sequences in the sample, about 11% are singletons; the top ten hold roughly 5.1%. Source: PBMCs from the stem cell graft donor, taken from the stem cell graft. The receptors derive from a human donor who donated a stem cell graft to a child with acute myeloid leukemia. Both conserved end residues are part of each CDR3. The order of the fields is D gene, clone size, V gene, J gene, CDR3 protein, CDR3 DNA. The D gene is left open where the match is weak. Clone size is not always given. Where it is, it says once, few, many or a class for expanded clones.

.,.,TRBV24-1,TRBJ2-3,CATSEAGRSTDTQYF,TGTGCCACCAGTGAGGCGGGACGGAGCACAGATACGCAGTATTTT
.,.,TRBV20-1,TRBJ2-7,CSASRAGFGGDPGEQYF,TGCAGTGCTAGTCGTGCGGGATTCGGGGGAGATCCTGGCGAGCAGTACTTC
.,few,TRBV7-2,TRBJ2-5,CASNLSGRETQYF,TGTGCCAGCAACTTGTCAGGGAGAGAGACCCAGTACTTC
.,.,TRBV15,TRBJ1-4,CATSRPTGTSGKLFF,TGTGCCACCAGCAGGCCTACAGGGACTTCGGGAAAACTGTTTTTT
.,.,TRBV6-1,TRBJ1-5,CASSEQQGRNQPQHF,TGTGCCAGCAGTGAACAGCAGGGCCGCAATCAGCCCCAGCATTTT
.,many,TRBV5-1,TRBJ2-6,CASSPPSFSGANVLTF,TGCGCCAGCAGCCCCCCTAGTTTCTCTGGGGCCAACGTCCTGACTTTC
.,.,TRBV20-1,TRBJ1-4,CSASSHNNEKLFF,TGCAGTGCTAGTAGTCACAATAATGAAAAACTGTTTTTT
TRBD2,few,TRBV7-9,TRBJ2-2,CASSLGLAEATGELFF,TGTGCCAGCAGCTTAGGACTAGCGGAGGCCACCGGGGAGCTGTTTTTT
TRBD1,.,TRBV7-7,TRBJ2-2,CASSTRPGGSPGELFF,TGTGCTAGCAGCACAAGGCCAGGGGGCTCTCCCGGGGAGCTGTTTTTT
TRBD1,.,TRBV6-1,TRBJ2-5,CASRTGMVETQYF,TGTGCCAGCAGGACAGGGATGGTAGAGACCCAGTACTTC
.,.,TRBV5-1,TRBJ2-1,CASSLKLPSYNEQFF,TGCGCCAGCAGCTTGAAGCTCCCTTCCTACAATGAGCAGTTCTTC
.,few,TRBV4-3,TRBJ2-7,CASSQVFLGEQYF,TGCGCCAGCAGCCAAGTGTTCCTGGGGGAGCAGTACTTC
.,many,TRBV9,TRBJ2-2,CASSVVVSTGELFF,TGTGCCAGCAGCGTAGTAGTCAGCACCGGGGAGCTGTTTTTT
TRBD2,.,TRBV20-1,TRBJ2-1,CSASPGGFDEQFF,TGCAGTGCTAGTCCGGGAGGGTTCGATGAGCAGTTCTTC
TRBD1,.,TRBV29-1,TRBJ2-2,CSVVAGQGPNTGELFF,TGCAGCGTTGTTGCGGGACAGGGGCCAAACACCGGGGAGCTGTTTTTT
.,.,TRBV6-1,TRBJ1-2,CASREGGYTF,TGTGCCAGCAGGGAAGGTGGCTACACCTTC
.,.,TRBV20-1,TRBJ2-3,CSAGGGTVADTQYF,TGCAGTGCTGGCGGCGGGACGGTCGCAGATACGCAGTATTTT
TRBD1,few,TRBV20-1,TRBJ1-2,CSAPTGGVTYGYTF,TGCAGTGCCCCGACAGGGGGCGTTACCTATGGCTACACCTTC
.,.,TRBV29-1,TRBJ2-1,CSVFGGRHHSYNEQFF,TGCAGCGTTTTTGGGGGGCGACACCACTCCTACAATGAGCAGTTCTTC
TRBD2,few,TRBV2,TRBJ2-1,CASSGTSGRVVHEQFF,TGTGCCAGTTCCGGGACTAGCGGGAGGGTCGTCCATGAGCAGTTCTTC
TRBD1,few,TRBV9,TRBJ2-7,CASSGDRTYEQYF,TGTGCCAGCAGCGGGGACAGGACCTACGAGCAGTACTTC
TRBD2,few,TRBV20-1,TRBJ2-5,CSAYAGGETQYF,TGCAGTGCTTACGCGGGGGGAGAGACCCAGTACTTC
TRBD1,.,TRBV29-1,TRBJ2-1,CSVVLQGVNEQFF,TGCAGCGTTGTCCTACAGGGGGTCAATGAGCAGTTCTTC
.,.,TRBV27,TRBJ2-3,CASSRARTTHLSTDTQYF,TGTGCCAGCAGCCGCGCGCGTACTACGCACCTAAGCACAGATACGCAGTATTTT
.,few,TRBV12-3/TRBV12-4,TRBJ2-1,CASSKNSNEQFF,TGTGCCAGCAGTAAAAACTCGAATGAGCAGTTCTTC
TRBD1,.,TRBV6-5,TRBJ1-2,CASSYSFGQGSSDGYTF,TGTGCCAGCAGTTACTCCTTCGGACAGGGGAGTTCGGATGGCTACACCTTC
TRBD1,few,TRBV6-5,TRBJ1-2,CASSYSGQGGGYTF,TGTGCCAGCAGTTACTCCGGACAGGGCGGCGGCTACACCTTC
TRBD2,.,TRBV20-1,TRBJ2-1,CSAREVTGLRYNEQFF,TGCAGTGCTAGAGAGGTTACGGGACTACGCTACAATGAGCAGTTCTTC
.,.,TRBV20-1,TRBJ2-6,CSARESGSGANVLTF,TGCAGTGCTAGAGAATCTGGCTCTGGGGCCAACGTCCTGACTTTC
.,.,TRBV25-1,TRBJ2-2,CASSGVDGGQNTGELFF,TGTGCCAGCAGTGGGGTGGACGGGGGCCAAAACACCGGGGAGCTGTTTTTT
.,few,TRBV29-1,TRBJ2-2,CSVVMRSSNTGELFF,TGCAGCGTTGTGATGCGGTCCTCGAACACCGGGGAGCTGTTTTTT
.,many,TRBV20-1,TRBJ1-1,CSARGFGNTEAFF,TGCAGTGCTAGAGGGTTCGGAAACACTGAAGCTTTCTTT
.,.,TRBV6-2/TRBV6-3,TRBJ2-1,CASQRVSSYNEQFF,TGTGCCAGCCAGCGGGTGAGCTCCTACAATGAGCAGTTCTTC
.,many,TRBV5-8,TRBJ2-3,CASSPSLTGTGPDTQYF,TGTGCCAGCAGCCCTTCCCTGACAGGGACTGGGCCAGATACGCAGTATTTT
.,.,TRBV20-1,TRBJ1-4,CSAGTGAPEKLFF,TGCAGTGCGGGGACTGGAGCTCCGGAAAAACTGTTTTTT
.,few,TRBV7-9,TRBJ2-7,CASSQGRLVQYF,TGTGCCAGCAGCCAGGGGCGCCTGGTGCAGTACTTC
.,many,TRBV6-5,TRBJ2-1,CASSYSPTGGLYNEQFF,TGTGCCAGCAGTTACTCTCCGACAGGTGGACTCTACAATGAGCAGTTCTTC
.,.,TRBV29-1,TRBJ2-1,CSGRLGVGEQFF,TGCAGCGGCCGACTAGGAGTTGGTGAGCAGTTCTTC
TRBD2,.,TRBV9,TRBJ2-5,CASSVGGGDQETQYF,TGTGCCAGCAGCGTCGGCGGGGGGGACCAAGAGACCCAGTACTTC
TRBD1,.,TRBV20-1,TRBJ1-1,CSAYRHLRTGEGGMNTEAFF,TGCAGTGCTTACCGCCATTTGAGGACAGGGGAGGGAGGGATGAACACTGAAGCTTTCTTT
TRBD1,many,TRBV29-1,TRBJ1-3,CSVLGGTAGNTIYF,TGCAGCGTCTTGGGGGGGACAGCAGGAAACACCATATATTTT
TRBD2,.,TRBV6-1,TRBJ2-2,CASSESGGVDTGELFF,TGTGCCAGCAGTGAATCCGGGGGGGTGGACACCGGGGAGCTGTTTTTT
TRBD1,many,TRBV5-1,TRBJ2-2,CASSLRGQGQAGELFF,TGCGCCAGCAGCTTGAGAGGACAGGGGCAAGCCGGGGAGCTGTTTTTT
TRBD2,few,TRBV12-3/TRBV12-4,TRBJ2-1,CASSHRDYQYEQFF,TGTGCCAGCAGTCACCGGGACTACCAGTATGAGCAGTTCTTC
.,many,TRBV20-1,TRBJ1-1,CSANGVGGTTEAFF,TGCAGTGCTAACGGGGTTGGGGGAACCACTGAAGCTTTCTTT
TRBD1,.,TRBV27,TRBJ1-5,CASSSTGYQPQHF,TGTGCCAGCAGCTCGACAGGGTATCAGCCCCAGCATTTT